This TCR beta chain originates from a study of shared clonotypes between healthy human individuals. The germline V and J ends were trimmed by 6 bases and 1 base, with 9 bases remaining between them. Looked up from germline, CDR1 is MDHEN and CDR2 is SYDVKM. The CDR3 extends over 13 amino acids. The sample holds one count of this clone. The same CDR3 is also encoded by other DNA sequences in this sample. In the original workflow: ImmunoSEQ yielded junction-only sequences lacking quality scores, so filtering differed. Generated by immunoSEQ multiplex PCR, the TCRdb table keeps only in-frame clones and is missing some. V and J calls and clone size are copied from that table; D and trimming were computed from the DNA. The sample lists almost 750,000 clones; 72% were seen once.

This clonotype was obtained from a woman in her twenties or thirties in good health. The chain recombines TRBV28 with TRBJ1-1; TRBD1 is a possible D gene (6 bases). The specimen sequenced was memory CD4+ T cells sorted from blood. Noted subset: CD45RA-negative fraction. The CDR3 reads CASRSGANTEAFF. The CDR3 nucleotides read TGTGCCAGCAGATCAGGGGCGAACACTGAAGCTTTCTTT.